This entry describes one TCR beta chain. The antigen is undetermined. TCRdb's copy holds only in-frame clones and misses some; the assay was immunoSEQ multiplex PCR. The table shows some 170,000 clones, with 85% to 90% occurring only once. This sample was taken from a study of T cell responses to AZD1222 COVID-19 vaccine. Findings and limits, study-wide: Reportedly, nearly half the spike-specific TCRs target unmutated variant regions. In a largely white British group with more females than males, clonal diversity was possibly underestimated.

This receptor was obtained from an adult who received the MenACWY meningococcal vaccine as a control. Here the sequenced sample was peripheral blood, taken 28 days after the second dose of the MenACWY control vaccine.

The CDR3 protein is CASSIQWGHLNQPQHF. The CDR3 DNA follows: TGTGCCAGTAGTATACAGTGGGGACATCTAAATCAGCCCCAGCATTTT. The gene calls are TRBV19 and TRBJ1-5; D is possibly TRBD1 (6 bases). CDR1 LNHDA and CDR2 SQIVND come from the germline V gene (reference sequence). With 2 bases removed from V and 4 bases from J, the gap between germline ends came to 15 bases. The CDR3 is made up of 16 amino acids.